The 10 T cell receptor beta chains below were found in one sample sequenced in a study of cytomegalovirus exposure and HLA in healthy donors. The PCR used 60 Vbeta and 13 Jbeta primers. Only in-frame clones appear in the TCRdb table, and some are missing; sequencing was by immunoSEQ multiplex PCR. This sample has hundreds of thousands of clones, with about 90% found just once. The sample was PBMCs. Source of these receptors: a woman aged 18-29 years in good health and CMV-seronegative.

The genes are TRBV18 and TRBJ2-7; 7 nucleotides line up with TRBD1. V dropped 3 bases and J dropped 2; count of bases not matched to a gene: 7. Germline V lookup: CDR1 KGHSH, CDR2 LQKENI. There are 15 residues in the CDR3. In nucleotides, the CDR3 is TGTGCCAGCTCACCGGCGACAGGGTCTACCTACGAGCAGTACTTC. Its protein product is CASSPATGSTYEQYF.

The chain couples TRBV9 to TRBJ2-7; 9 bases match TRBD1. The CDR3 has 16 residues. Losses at the gene ends were 0 bases for V and 2 bases for J; bases not matched to a gene: 6. Germline loops: CDR1 SGDLS, CDR2 YYNGEE. The CDR3 protein is CASSVAGTGSAYEQYF. DNA of the CDR3: TGTGCCAGCAGCGTAGCTGGGACAGGGTCCGCCTACGAGCAGTACTTC.

The V call is TRBV7-3, the J call TRBJ2-3; TRBD2 aligns across 9 bases. J was trimmed by 3 bases and V by 1 base; bases with no gene match: 5. The CDR3 runs 16 residues. The V gene's germline CDR1 is SGHTA and CDR2 FQGTGA. The CDR3 nucleotides read TGTGCCAGCAGCTTAAACGCGGGGGGGATAACAGATACGCAGTATTTT. Residues: CASSLNAGGITDTQYF.

The chain employs TRBV2 and TRBJ2-5; 9 bases match TRBD2. The CDR3 contains 11 residues. Germline V gives CDR1 SNHLY, CDR2 FYNNEI. The CDR3 nucleotides read TGTTTAAGCGGGGGGCAAGAGACCCAGTACTTC. Its translation is CLSGGQETQYF.

The gene calls are TRBV9 and TRBJ2-5; 9 bases line up with TRBD2. Germline trimming cut 4 bases from V and 1 base from J; bases unmatched to any gene: 8. This CDR3 comprises 16 residues. Germline assignment: CDR1 SGDLS and CDR2 YYNGEE. CDR3 loop: CASSPRTSELQETQYF. DNA for the CDR3: TGTGCCAGCAGCCCCCGGACTAGCGAACTCCAAGAGACCCAGTACTTC.

As DNA, the CDR3 is TGCGCCAGCAGCTTGGTAGGGACAGAGACAGATACGCAGTATTTT. This codes for CASSLVGTETDTQYF. V is TRBV5-1 and J is TRBJ2-3; 7 bases are a match to TRBD1. Germline trimming cut 0 bases from V and 3 bases from J; bases unmatched to any gene: 4. This CDR3 region has 15 residues. Germline V lookup: CDR1 SGHRS, CDR2 YFSETQ.

The rearrangement links TRBV12-5 to TRBJ2-5; 8 bases are a match to TRBD1. The end of the DNA is better explained by TRBJ2-7, so the J call may be wrong. Per germline, CDR1 LGHNT and CDR2 FRNRAP. The CDR3 is 17 amino acids. CDR3 loop: CASGLVLLGDRSYEQYF. For the CDR3, the DNA is TGTGCTAGTGGTTTGGTATTATTGGGGGACAGGTCCTACGAGCAGTACTTC.

This clone has more than one count but fewer than ten. The chain recombines TRBV5-1 with TRBJ1-2, with a weak D call TRBD1 (6 bases). Germline CDR1 SGHRS, CDR2 YFSETQ. The CDR3 covers 13 residues. The germline V and J ends were trimmed by 4 bases and 4 bases, with 11 bases remaining between them. The CDR3, as DNA: TGCGCCAGCAGCATGGGGGCAAGCTATGGCTACACCTTC. Its protein product is CASSMGASYGYTF.

The J gene is TRBJ2-1, the V gene TRBV19; D is unclear. This CDR3 comprises 12 residues. Germline V gives CDR1 LNHDA, CDR2 SQIVND (reference sequence). V dropped 5 bases and J dropped 10 bases, with 12 bases sitting between them. The CDR3 is CASSPLKQEQFF. In nucleotides, the CDR3 is TGTGCCAGTAGTCCCCTTAAACAAGAGCAGTTCTTC.

This clone appeared once. The chain uses TRBV9 and TRBJ2-2; D is perhaps TRBD2 (5 bases). The CDR3 has 15 residues. Germline CDR1 SGDLS, CDR2 YYNGEE. The germline V and J ends were trimmed by 1 base and 4 bases, with 11 bases remaining between them. The CDR3 sequence: CASSVYPGGTGELFF. The CDR3 nucleotides read TGTGCCAGCAGCGTATACCCAGGAGGCACCGGGGAGCTGTTTTTT.